A selection of T cell receptor beta chains follows, all from one sample in a study of blood T cell repertoires in COVID-19. Sequencing used immunoSEQ multiplex PCR; TCRdb keeps in-frame clones, though not all of them. The table lists about 150,000 clones, approximately 83% of them singletons. The sample was PBMCs or T cells enriched from blood (not recorded which). These receptors were obtained from a man aged 70-80 years who had been exposed to COVID-19. Both conserved end residues are part of each CDR3. A D gene is named only where the DNA matches it firmly. Size is omitted from some rows. Given values are once, few, many or a class for expanded clones.

d_call,v_call,j_call,clone_size,cdr3_aa,cdr3_nt
.,TRBV5-1,TRBJ2-1,.,CASSSRAGISYNEQFF,TGCGCCAGCAGCTCGAGAGCGGGTATCTCCTACAATGAGCAGTTCTTC
.,TRBV19,TRBJ2-5,.,CASKEGGHQETQYF,TGTGCCAGTAAGGAGGGGGGGCACCAAGAGACCCAGTACTTC
TRBD1,TRBV11-2,TRBJ2-7,.,CASSFAANRGLNEQYF,TGTGCCAGCAGCTTCGCGGCGAACAGGGGGCTAAACGAGCAGTACTTC
.,TRBV6-5,TRBJ2-6,few,CASSYSIASGANVLTF,TGTGCCAGCAGTTACTCGATAGCCTCGGGGGCCAACGTCCTGACTTTC
TRBD2,TRBV3-1/TRBV3-2,TRBJ2-3,.,CASSRLGGARDTQYF,TGTGCCAGCAGCCGCCTCGGGGGGGCAAGGGATACGCAGTATTTT
.,TRBV19,TRBJ1-5,.,CASSIPSNQPQHF,TGTGCCAGTAGTATCCCTTCCAATCAGCCCCAGCATTTT
.,TRBV7-3,TRBJ1-1,few,CASSLTLGTEAFF,TGTGCCAGCAGCTTAACGCTAGGAACTGAAGCTTTCTTT
.,TRBV7-8,TRBJ1-5,.,CASSLAGVNQPQHF,TGTGCCAGCAGCTTAGCAGGGGTAAATCAGCCCCAGCATTTT
.,TRBV12-3/TRBV12-4,TRBJ2-1,.,CASSSTENNEQFF,TGTGCCAGCAGTTCGACAGAAAACAATGAGCAGTTCTTC
.,TRBV6-5,TRBJ2-7,.,CASSYSGLSYEQYF,TGTGCCAGCAGTTACTCGGGCCTCTCCTACGAGCAGTACTTC
.,TRBV12-3/TRBV12-4,TRBJ2-2,.,CASYYGTGELFF,TGTGCCAGCTATTACGGCACCGGGGAGCTGTTTTTT
.,TRBV28,TRBJ1-4,few,CASSLRGGGRLFF,TGTGCCAGCAGTTTGCGGGGGGGAGGGCGACTGTTTTTT
.,TRBV29-1,TRBJ1-2,.,CSVEFPGRNYGYTF,TGCAGCGTTGAATTCCCTGGGAGGAACTATGGCTACACCTTC
.,TRBV30,TRBJ1-1,.,CAWRNNRNTEAFF,TGTGCCTGGAGAAATAACAGAAACACTGAAGCTTTCTTT
.,TRBV3-1/TRBV3-2,TRBJ1-1,few,CASSQETSTEAFF,TGTGCCAGCAGCCAAGAAACTTCGACTGAAGCTTTCTTT
TRBD1,TRBV5-6,TRBJ2-5,.,CASSSQRGLKTQYF,TGTGCCAGCAGCTCTCAGAGGGGGCTGAAGACCCAGTACTTC
TRBD1,TRBV7-9,TRBJ1-2,.,CASSLVGTGGGYTF,TGTGCCAGCAGCTTAGTCGGGACAGGGGGTGGCTACACCTTC
TRBD1,TRBV28,TRBJ1-6,once,CASSRGRGLLGNSPLHF,TGTGCCAGCAGTCGCGGGAGGGGGCTACTGGGAAATTCACCCCTCCACTTT
.,TRBV7-2,TRBJ1-1,.,CASSFQGIGTEAFF,TGTGCCAGCAGCTTCCAGGGGATTGGCACTGAAGCTTTCTTT
TRBD1,TRBV13,TRBJ2-1,.,CASSLMTGGVYNEQFF,TGTGCCAGCAGCCTCATGACAGGGGGCGTTTACAATGAGCAGTTCTTC
.,TRBV3-1/TRBV3-2,TRBJ2-7,few,CASSHSTESYEQYF,TGTGCCAGCAGCCATTCGACAGAATCCTACGAGCAGTACTTC
.,TRBV15,TRBJ2-2,few,CATSRGAGELFF,TGTGCCACCAGCAGAGGCGCCGGGGAGCTGTTTTTT
TRBD1,TRBV6-1,TRBJ2-7,.,CASSHGTDYEQYF,TGTGCCAGCAGTCACGGGACAGACTACGAGCAGTACTTC
.,TRBV19,TRBJ2-3,few,CASSSQQADTQYF,TGTGCCAGTAGTAGTCAACAGGCAGATACGCAGTATTTT
.,TRBV27,TRBJ2-7,.,CASSSHRGGSAGNPYEQYF,TGTGCCAGCAGTTCCCACAGGGGGGGTTCGGCGGGGAACCCTTACGAGCAGTACTTC
TRBD1,TRBV5-4,TRBJ2-7,.,CASSLAGTGAYEQYF,TGTGCCAGCAGCTTGGCAGGGACAGGGGCCTACGAGCAGTACTTC
.,TRBV2,TRBJ2-7,.,CASRPDLVEYEQYF,TGTGCCAGCAGGCCCGATCTGGTAGAGTACGAGCAGTACTTC
TRBD2,TRBV9,TRBJ2-2,.,CASSPGLAATGELFF,TGTGCCAGCAGCCCCGGACTAGCGGCTACCGGGGAGCTGTTTTTT
.,TRBV6-5,TRBJ1-1,.,CASRSEGREAFF,TGTGCCAGCAGGAGCGAGGGAAGGGAAGCTTTCTTT
.,TRBV6-5,TRBJ1-2,once,CASSRGMGEGYTF,TGTGCCAGCAGCCGCGGGATGGGGGAGGGCTACACCTTC
TRBD2,TRBV2,TRBJ2-7,.,CATRASGSYEQYF,TGTGCCACACGGGCTAGCGGCTCCTACGAGCAGTACTTC
.,TRBV12-5,TRBJ2-1,.,CASGTGYKEQFF,TGTGCTAGTGGTACGGGGTATAAAGAGCAGTTCTTC
.,TRBV5-6,TRBJ1-3,.,CASSLRRSLTTGNTIYF,TGTGCCAGCAGCCTAAGGAGATCCCTTACAACTGGAAACACCATATATTTT